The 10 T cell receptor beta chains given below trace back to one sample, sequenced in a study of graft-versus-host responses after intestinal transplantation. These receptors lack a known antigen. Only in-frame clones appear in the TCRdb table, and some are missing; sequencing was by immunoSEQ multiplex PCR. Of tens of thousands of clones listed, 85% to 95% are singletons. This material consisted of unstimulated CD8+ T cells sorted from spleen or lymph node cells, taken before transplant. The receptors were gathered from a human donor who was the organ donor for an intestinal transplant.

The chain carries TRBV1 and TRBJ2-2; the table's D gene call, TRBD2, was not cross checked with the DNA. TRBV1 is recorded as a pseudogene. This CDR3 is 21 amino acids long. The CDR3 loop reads CTSSPSNTSGSGATNTGELFF. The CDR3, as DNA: TGCACCAGCAGCCCTTCGAATACTAGCGGGAGTGGGGCAACGAACACCGGGGAGCTGTTTTTT.

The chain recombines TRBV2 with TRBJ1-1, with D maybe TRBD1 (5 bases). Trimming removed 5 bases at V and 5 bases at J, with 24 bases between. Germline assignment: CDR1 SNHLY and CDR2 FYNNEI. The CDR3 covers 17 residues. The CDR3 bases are TGTGCCAGCAGTACCACGGCGGCAGGGCGATCTATGACTGAAGCTTTCTTT. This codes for CASSTTAAGRSMTEAFF.

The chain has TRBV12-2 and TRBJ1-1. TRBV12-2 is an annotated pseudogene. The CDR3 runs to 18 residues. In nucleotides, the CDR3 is TGTGCAAGTCGCTTTGGAGCCGGAGGGGGGGATGAGGGCACTGAAGCTTTCTTT. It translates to CASRFGAGGGDEGTEAFF.

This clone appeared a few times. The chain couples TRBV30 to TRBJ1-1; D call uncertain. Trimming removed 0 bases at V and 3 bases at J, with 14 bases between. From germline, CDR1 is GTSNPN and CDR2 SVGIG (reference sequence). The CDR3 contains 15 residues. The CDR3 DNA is TGTGCCTGGAGTGTTCTCGGAACGGAGGACACTGAAGCTTTCTTT. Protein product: CAWSVLGTEDTEAFF.

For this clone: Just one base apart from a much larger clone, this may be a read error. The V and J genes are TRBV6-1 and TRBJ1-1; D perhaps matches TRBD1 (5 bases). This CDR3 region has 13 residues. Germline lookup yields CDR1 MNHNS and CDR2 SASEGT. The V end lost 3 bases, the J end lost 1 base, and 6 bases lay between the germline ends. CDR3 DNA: TGTGCCAGCAGTGACAGGGAGAACACTGAAGCTTTCTTT. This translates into CASSDRENTEAFF.

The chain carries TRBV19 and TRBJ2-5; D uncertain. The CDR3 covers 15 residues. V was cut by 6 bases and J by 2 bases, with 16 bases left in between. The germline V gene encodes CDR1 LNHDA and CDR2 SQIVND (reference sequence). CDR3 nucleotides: TGTGCCAGTAGCATAACACGGGTCTTTCAAGAGACCCAGTACTTC. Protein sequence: CASSITRVFQETQYF.

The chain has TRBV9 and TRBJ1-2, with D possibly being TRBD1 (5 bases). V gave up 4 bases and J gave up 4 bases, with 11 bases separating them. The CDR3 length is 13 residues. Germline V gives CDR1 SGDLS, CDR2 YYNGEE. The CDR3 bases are TGTGCCAGCAGCTACAGAGACAGCTATGGCTACACCTTC. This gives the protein CASSYRDSYGYTF. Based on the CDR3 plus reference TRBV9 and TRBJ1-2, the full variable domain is DSGVTQTPKHLITATGQRVTLRCSPRSGDLSVYWYQQSLDQGLQFLIQYYNGEERAKGNILERFSAQQFPDLHSELNLSSLELGDSALYFCASSYRDSYGYTFGSGTRLTVV.

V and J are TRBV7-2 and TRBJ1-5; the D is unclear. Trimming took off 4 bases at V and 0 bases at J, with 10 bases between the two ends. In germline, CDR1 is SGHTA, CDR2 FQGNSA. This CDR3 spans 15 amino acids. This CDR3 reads CASSSGIGSNQPQHF. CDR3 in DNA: TGTGCCAGCAGCTCCGGTATCGGTAGCAATCAGCCCCAGCATTTT.

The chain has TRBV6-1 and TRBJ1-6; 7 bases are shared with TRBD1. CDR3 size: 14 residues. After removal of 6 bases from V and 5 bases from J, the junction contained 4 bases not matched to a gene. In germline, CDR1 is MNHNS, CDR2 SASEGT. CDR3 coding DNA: TGTGCCAGCAGCGGACAGGTGAATAATTCACCCCTCCACTTT. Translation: CASSGQVNNSPLHF.

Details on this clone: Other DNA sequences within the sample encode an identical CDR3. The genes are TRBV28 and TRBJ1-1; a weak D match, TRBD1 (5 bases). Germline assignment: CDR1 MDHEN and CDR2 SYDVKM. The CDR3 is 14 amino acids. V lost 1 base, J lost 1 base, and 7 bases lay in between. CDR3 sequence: CASSLYGGNTEAFF. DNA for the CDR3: TGTGCCAGCAGTTTATACGGGGGGAACACTGAAGCTTTCTTT.